Listed below are T cell receptor beta chains from one sample, sequenced in a study of T cells in Graves' hyperthyroidism and ophthalmopathy. Via MiXCR, TCRdb re-called the multiplex PCR reads, giving one row per CDR3 protein. The sample holds over 400,000 distinct CDR3 sequences, approximately 14% seen once. The sample consisted of blood. The receptors here all came from a young man with Graves' ophthalmopathy. Each CDR3 is given with its conserved first and last residue. A D gene is named only where the DNA matches it firmly. A row's size may be missing; if present it is once, few, many or a size class.

V	size	J	D	DNA	CDR3
TRBV27	-	TRBJ1-1	-	TGTGCCAGCAGGTTCAAACAGGGTGAAGCTTTCTTT	CASRFKQGEAFF
TRBV6-5	many	TRBJ2-7	TRBD2	TGTGCCAGCAGTTACGGCGGGAGGGCCCCCTACGAGCAGTACTTC	CASSYGGRAPYEQYF
TRBV4-1	-	TRBJ2-2	-	TGCGCCAGCAGCCAAAATTCCGGGGGCTACACCGGGGAGCTGTTTTTT	CASSQNSGGYTGELFF
TRBV9	few	TRBJ1-3	-	TGTGCCAGCAGCCCCCAAGCTGGAAACACCATATATTTT	CASSPQAGNTIYF
TRBV5-1	few	TRBJ2-7	-	TGCGCCAGCAGCTTCGGCCAAGATAAGGTTGAGCAGTACTTC	CASSFGQDKVEQYF
TRBV10-2	few	TRBJ1-6	TRBD1	TGCGCCAGCAAGGACAGGGATAATTCACCCCTCCACTTT	CASKDRDNSPLHF
TRBV5-6	many	TRBJ2-1	-	TGTGCCAGCAGTCCCGGGACGACTCTAATTGAGCAGTTCTTC	CASSPGTTLIEQFF
TRBV19	few	TRBJ1-4	-	TGTGCCAGTAGTCCTACCGGGCGGCGTGAAAAACTGTTTTTT	CASSPTGRREKLFF
TRBV6-1	-	TRBJ1-2	-	TGTGCCAGCAGGCCCTCCGGGGAAGGGTATGGCTACACCTTC	CASRPSGEGYGYTF
TRBV2	few	TRBJ2-1	-	TGTGCCAGCAGTGAGGGGCTAGCGCGGGAGCAGTTCTTC	CASSEGLAREQFF
TRBV5-1	-	TRBJ2-3	-	TGCGCCAGCAGCTGGGGCCAGGCAGATACGCAGTATTTT	CASSWGQADTQYF
TRBV6-1	many	TRBJ2-5	-	TGTGCCAGCACCACCGGAGGGACCCAGTACTTC	CASTTGGTQYF
TRBV19	-	TRBJ2-6	-	TGTGCCAGTACTTTAGACGGGGTCGGCTCTGGGGCCAACGTCCTGACTTTC	CASTLDGVGSGANVLTF
TRBV12-3/TRBV12-4	many	TRBJ2-4	TRBD2	TGTGCCAGCGGTAGGCTAGCGGGGGGACGGTCCAAAAACATTCAGTACTTC	CASGRLAGGRSKNIQYF
TRBV5-8	-	TRBJ2-7	-	TGTGCCAGCAGTCACCGCCCGGTCGAGCAGTACTTC	CASSHRPVEQYF
TRBV7-2	many	TRBJ2-5	-	TGTGCCAGCAGCTTAGAATGGGGGGCTAGGGAGACCCAGTACTTC	CASSLEWGARETQYF
TRBV7-2	-	TRBJ2-1	TRBD2	TGTGCCAGCAGCTTAAACGGCGGGGGGGCCGATGAGCAGTTCTTC	CASSLNGGGADEQFF
TRBV27	-	TRBJ2-2	TRBD1	TGTGCCAGCACCCGGGACAGGGTAAACACCGGGGAGCTGTTTTTT	CASTRDRVNTGELFF
TRBV15	few	TRBJ2-2	-	TGTGCCACCAGCAGAGATTACGGGGCGAGGGAGCTGTTTTTT	CATSRDYGARELFF
TRBV24-1	few	TRBJ2-7	TRBD1	TGTGCCACCAGTGACCCCCGACAGGGTGGTAGCGAGCAGTACTTC	CATSDPRQGGSEQYF
TRBV10-3	-	TRBJ2-2	TRBD1	TGTGCCATCAGTGAGGGTGGACAGGTCACCGGGGAGCTGTTTTTT	CAISEGGQVTGELFF
TRBV7-8	-	TRBJ1-2	TRBD1	TGTGCCAGCAGTTACAATTTGGGACAGTATGGCTACACCTTC	CASSYNLGQYGYTF
TRBV3-1	-	TRBJ2-1	TRBD2	TGTAGCAGCCAAGACGGGACTAGCGGGTATGAGCAGTTCTTC	CSSQDGTSGYEQFF
TRBV19	few	TRBJ2-5	-	TGTGCCAGTAGTATGATTAGCGGAGGGACAGAGACCCAGTACTTC	CASSMISGGTETQYF
TRBV12-3/TRBV12-4	many	TRBJ2-7	TRBD1	TGTGCCAGCACTGACCCGGACAGGGTTCTCGACGAGCAGTACTTC	CASTDPDRVLDEQYF
TRBV12-3/TRBV12-4	few	TRBJ2-1	-	TGTGCCACCCGTGGGAGCCGCCCCCCTGCCGAGCAGTTCTTC	CATRGSRPPAEQFF
TRBV5-4	-	TRBJ1-1	-	TGTGCCAGCAGCTCATCTGAGGACACTGAAGCTTTCTTT	CASSSSEDTEAFF
TRBV12-3/TRBV12-4	many	TRBJ2-7	TRBD2	TGTGCCAGTTTGGGGACTAGCTCCTACGAGCAGTACTTC	CASLGTSSYEQYF
TRBV11-2	-	TRBJ1-1	TRBD1	TGTGCCAGCAGCTTAAGATCAGGGACAGGGCTCCGCACTGAAGCTTTCTTT	CASSLRSGTGLRTEAFF
TRBV9	few	TRBJ2-5	-	TGTGCCAGCAGCCGGAACTGGCTTGGAGAGACCCAGTACTTC	CASSRNWLGETQYF
TRBV7-9	many	TRBJ2-3	TRBD1	TGTGCCAGCAGCGCCGGGACAGGGGGCGTAGATACGCAGTATTTT	CASSAGTGGVDTQYF
TRBV12-3/TRBV12-4	many	TRBJ1-1	-	TGTGCCAGCAGTTTAGCAGGGGGGGTGGGCACTGAAGCTTTCTTT	CASSLAGGVGTEAFF
TRBV6-5	-	TRBJ1-1	-	TGTGCCAGCAGTTACTCGATGGGTACTTACACTGAAGCTTTCTTT	CASSYSMGTYTEAFF
TRBV7-9	-	TRBJ2-6	TRBD1	TGTGCCAGCAGCCACCGATCCCAGGGGGCGTCCGGGGCCAACGTCCTGACTTTC	CASSHRSQGASGANVLTF
TRBV7-9	many	TRBJ2-1	-	TGTGCTGCGGGAAGGAGCTCCTACAATGAGCAGTTCTTC	CAAGRSSYNEQFF
TRBV28	many	TRBJ2-5	TRBD2	TGTGCCAGCAGTAGCGGGGGGGCGGTCGAGACCCAGTACTTC	CASSSGGAVETQYF
TRBV7-6	many	TRBJ2-7	-	TGTGCCAGCAGCTTAGCCCCCGCCCTAGGGACCCCCTACGAGCAGTACTTC	CASSLAPALGTPYEQYF
TRBV11-2	few	TRBJ1-3	TRBD1	TGTGCCAGCAGCTTAGTTGGACAGGCCTTCACCATATATTTT	CASSLVGQAFTIYF
TRBV7-2	few	TRBJ2-1	TRBD2	TGTGCCAGCAGCTTAGTGGGGGGGAGCTCCTACAATGGGCAGTTCTTC	CASSLVGGSSYNGQFF
TRBV20-1	many	TRBJ2-7	-	TGCAGTGCCCTCGGCAGGCCCGAGGAGCAGTACTTC	CSALGRPEEQYF
TRBV20-1	many	TRBJ2-4	TRBD2	TGCAGTGGTAGGGAGGGCGCCAAAAACATTCAGTACTTC	CSGREGAKNIQYF
TRBV3-1	many	TRBJ2-5	TRBD2	TGTGCCAGCAGCCTAGGACTAGCCTCAAGGACCCAGTACTTC	CASSLGLASRTQYF
TRBV7-6	-	TRBJ2-7	TRBD1	TGTGCCAGCAGCTTAGAAGGACAGGGAGGCGAGCAGTACTTC	CASSLEGQGGEQYF
TRBV27	many	TRBJ2-1	TRBD2	TGTGCCAGCAGTTTATCTTCTAGCGGGACTTACAATGAGCAGTTCTTC	CASSLSSSGTYNEQFF
TRBV7-9	many	TRBJ2-5	TRBD2	TGTGCCAGCAGCTTTACTAGCGGGAGAGAGACCCAGTACTTC	CASSFTSGRETQYF
TRBV5-1	many	TRBJ2-7	TRBD1	TGCGCCAGCAGCTTGGAACAGGGGTACGAGCAGTACTTC	CASSLEQGYEQYF
TRBV20-1	many	TRBJ2-3	TRBD2	TGCAGTGCTAGAGATAGACTAGCGGGCCCAGATACGCAGTATTTT	CSARDRLAGPDTQYF
TRBV5-5	many	TRBJ1-3	-	TGTGCCAGCAGCTTTGACAGGTCAACTGGAAACACCATATATTTT	CASSFDRSTGNTIYF
TRBV30	-	TRBJ2-1	-	TGTGCCTCCACTACCCCCCCCAATGAGCAGTTCTTC	CASTTPPNEQFF
TRBV20-1	-	TRBJ2-3	TRBD2	TGCAGTGCGCGCTCGGGACTAGCGGGGGCCTTCTTAATCACAGATACGCAGTATTTT	CSARSGLAGAFLITDTQYF
TRBV30	many	TRBJ2-3	-	TGTGCCTGGAGTGCCCCGTACGGGGATACGCAGTATTTT	CAWSAPYGDTQYF
TRBV15	many	TRBJ2-5	-	TGTGCCACCAGCAGAGCAAGGGAGACCCAGTACTTC	CATSRARETQYF
TRBV4-1	many	TRBJ1-5	-	TGCGCCAGCAGCCAGAGGACAGATAGCAATCAGCCCCAGCATTTT	CASSQRTDSNQPQHF
TRBV20-1	many	TRBJ2-1	TRBD2	TGCAGTGCCACTGGGACTAGCGATTCCTACAATGAGCAGTTCTTC	CSATGTSDSYNEQFF
TRBV20-1	many	TRBJ1-4	-	TGCAGTGCTAGGGGGTGGAGTGAAAAACTGTTTTTT	CSARGWSEKLFF
TRBV2	many	TRBJ1-1	-	TGTGCCAGCAGCGGACAGTTTGAAGCTTTCTTT	CASSGQFEAFF